The 10 T cell receptor beta chains below were found in one sample sequenced in a study of cytomegalovirus exposure and HLA in healthy donors. Both 60 Vbeta primers and 13 Jbeta primers went into the PCR. This table comes from immunoSEQ multiplex PCR, and its TCRdb copy is limited to in-frame clones, with some not included. Found here are about 160,000 clones, roughly 85% of them singletons; the top ten hold about 0.93%. The sample taken for sequencing was PBMCs. The receptors originated from a woman aged 25 to 39 in good health and CMV-seronegative.

The rearrangement links TRBV11-2 to TRBJ2-1; tentatively, D is TRBD2 (5 bases). Per germline, CDR1 SGHAT and CDR2 FQNNGV. V was shortened by 4 bases and J by 10 bases, with 8 bases between the two germline ends. The CDR3 is 11 residues long. DNA of the CDR3: TGTGCCAGCAGCTCACGGGAAGAGCAGTTCTTC. As protein: CASSSREEQFF.

The chain links TRBV6-1 to TRBJ2-7; D remains ambiguous. There are 13 residues in the CDR3. CDR1 and CDR2 (germline): MNHNS, SASEGT. Trimming took 7 bases from V and 1 from J, leaving 11 bases between them. The CDR3 DNA is TGTGCCAGCAACGTAGAACTATCCTACGAGCAGTACTTC. It is translated as CASNVELSYEQYF.

This sequence joins TRBV7-9 and TRBJ1-1; D is uncertain. Germline CDR1 SEHNR, CDR2 FQNEAQ (reference sequence). The V end was cut by 5 bases, the J end by 7 bases, with 14 bases between. The CDR3 extends over 13 amino acids. The CDR3 protein is CASSLRGSVEAFF. The CDR3 DNA sequence: TGTGCCAGCAGCCTCCGAGGGAGTGTTGAAGCTTTCTTT.

V and J are TRBV4-2 and TRBJ2-1, with 9 bases aligning to TRBD2. The CDR3 runs 16 residues. The junction had 11 bases not matched to a gene; V was cut back by 5 bases and J by 6 bases. Germline assignment: CDR1 LGHNA and CDR2 YNFKEQ. The CDR3 region is CASSARGGTSSNEQFF. In DNA, the CDR3 is TGTGCCAGCAGCGCAAGAGGGGGGACTAGCTCCAATGAGCAGTTCTTC.

There are a few counts of this clone. The rearrangement joins TRBV5-6 to TRBJ1-3; tentative D call: TRBD1 (5 bases). This CDR3 spans 15 amino acids. In germline, CDR1 is SGHDT, CDR2 YYEEEE. V was pared by 3 bases and J by 0 bases, with 10 bases between. The CDR3 loop reads CASSSDTSSGNTIYF. The CDR3 DNA sequence: TGTGCCAGCAGCTCGGACACTTCCTCTGGAAACACCATATATTTT.

This rearrangement joins TRBV28 to TRBJ2-7; D is possibly TRBD2 (6 bases). V dropped 6 bases and J dropped 2 bases, with 20 bases sitting between them. CDR1 and CDR2 (germline): MDHEN, SYDVKM. This CDR3 spans 16 amino acids. The CDR3 here is CASRREVSAGTYEQYF. CDR3 DNA sequence: TGTGCCAGCAGGCGGGAAGTGTCGGCAGGGACCTACGAGCAGTACTTC.

The chain links TRBV4-3 to TRBJ1-2; D uncertain. The V and J ends lost 0 bases and 0 bases respectively, with 8 bases between them. The CDR3 extends over 15 amino acids. Germline CDR1 is LGHNA and CDR2 is YSLEER. The CDR3 DNA sequence: TGCGCCAGCAGCCAAGAGCACAATCCTAACTATGGCTACACCTTC. Its translation: CASSQEHNPNYGYTF.

The V and J genes are TRBV2 and TRBJ2-3; 16 nucleotides line up with TRBD2. From germline, CDR1 is SNHLY and CDR2 FYNNEI. V lost 5 bases and J lost 6; bases outside the gene matches: 8. The CDR3 contains 17 residues. The CDR3 sequence: CASSPGTSGRAKDTQYF. The CDR3 nucleotides read TGTGCCAGCAGTCCCGGGACTAGCGGGAGGGCCAAGGATACGCAGTATTTT.

Concerning this clone: A junction boundary mismatches the germline segment, possibly from a read error. The J gene is TRBJ1-1, the V gene TRBV18; D call uncertain. This CDR3 contains 16 residues. Germline CDR1 reads KGHSH; CDR2 reads LQKENI. The CDR3 DNA sequence: TGTGCCGGCTCACCCGCACAGTGGACTTTGAACACTGAAGCTTTCTTT. This translates into CAGSPAQWTLNTEAFF.

This clone was detected only once. The chain uses TRBV28 and TRBJ1-5, with 8 nucleotides matching TRBD1. The CDR3 has 17 residues. Germline-derived CDR1 and CDR2 are MDHEN and SYDVKM. Unmatched junction bases numbered 13, after V lost 3 bases and J lost 6 bases. In nucleotides, the CDR3 is TGTGCCAGCAGTTTGGGGAAGCAGGGGGCCTATAGTCAGCCCCAGCATTTT. This codes for CASSLGKQGAYSQPQHF.